This T cell receptor beta chain was retrieved from a study of cytomegalovirus exposure and HLA in healthy donors. Study-wide findings and caveats: In a later analysis, first-cohort TCR clusters were found to tend to co-occur in the approximately 110 validation repertoires.

Sequenced by immunoSEQ multiplex PCR; TCRdb stores in-frame clones only, minus some. The data show over 150,000 clones, roughly 89% seen once. Regarding this clone: Its antigen remains unknown.

The V and J ends lost 5 bases and 4 bases, in that order; junction bases with no gene match: 9. The germline gives CDR1 MDHEN, CDR2 SYDVKM. The CDR3 spans 16 residues. This clonotype was sampled from a woman aged 18-29 years in good health and CMV-seropositive. Source material: PBMCs. The chain joins TRBV28 to TRBJ2-1; 9 nucleotides align to TRBD1. The chain's CDR3 is CASSIYRGLKYNEQFF. CDR3 DNA sequence: TGTGCCAGCAGTATTTACAGGGGGCTAAAATACAATGAGCAGTTCTTC. The variable domain in full, with the rest retrieved from reference TRBV28 and TRBJ2-1, is DVKVTQSSRYLVKRTGEKVFLECVQDMDHENMFWYRQDPGLGLRLIYFSYDVKMKEKGDIPEGYSVSREKKERFSLILESASTNQTSMYLCASSIYRGLKYNEQFFGPGTRLTVL.